The 28 T cell receptor beta chains listed next were all sequenced from one sample in a study of identical twins' blood T cells. TCRdb reprocessed the 5' RACE reads via MiXCR and lists one record per CDR3 protein. Counted here are 300,000 to 400,000 distinct CDR3 sequences, roughly 31% occurring once; the ten biggest clones make up 6.1%. The material sequenced was PBMCs. These receptors all stem from a woman aged 18 to 50 in good health.

This clonotype was observed many times. This CDR3 reads CSGDRGGTEAFF. The CDR3 nucleotides read TGCAGCGGGGACAGGGGAGGCACTGAAGCTTTCTTT. The V call is TRBV29-1, the J call TRBJ1-1; 10 positions match TRBD1. Germline V gene data show CDR1 as SQVTM and CDR2 as ANQGSEA. The length of the CDR3 is 12 residues. Unmatched junction bases numbered 3, after V lost 7 bases and J lost 4 bases. The entire variable domain, with the rest obtained from reference TRBV29-1 and TRBJ1-1, is as follows: SAVISQKPSRDICQRGTSLTIQCQVDSQVTMMFWYRQQPGQSLTLIATANQGSEATYESGFVIDKFPISRPNLTFSTLTVSNMSPEDSSIYLCSGDRGGTEAFFGQGTRLTVV.

The chain has TRBV29-1 and TRBJ1-5; a weak D match, TRBD1 (5 bases). Trimming took off 4 bases at V and 6 bases at J, with 10 bases between the two ends. In germline, CDR1 is SQVTM, CDR2 ANQGSEA. There are 12 residues in the CDR3. The CDR3 protein is CSVGGERQPQHF. The DNA of the CDR3 is TGCAGCGTTGGGGGGGAGCGTCAGCCCCAGCATTTT.

The table lists this clonotype with a few counts. The J gene is TRBJ1-1, the V gene TRBV6-2 or TRBV6-3; D is uncertain. Trimming left V 8 bases short and J 4 bases short, with 14 bases between. CDR3 length equals 13 residues. Germline V gene data show CDR1 as MNHEY and CDR2 as SVGEGT. The DNA of the CDR3 is TGTGCCAGCCATCTGGGCAGCCTCACTGAAGCTTTCTTT. Its protein is CASHLGSLTEAFF.

This sequence joins TRBV7-9 and TRBJ1-2; D may be TRBD1 (6 bases). V dropped 5 bases and J dropped 7 bases, with 14 bases sitting between them. This CDR3 region has 13 residues. Germline V gives CDR1 SEHNR, CDR2 FQNEAQ (reference sequence). CDR3 sequence (DNA): TGTGCCAGCAGCCTGAGAATAGGGGGTGGCTACACCTTC. Its protein product is CASSLRIGGGYTF.

The chain employs TRBV3-1 and TRBJ2-1; no reliable D call. Between the trimmed V and J ends, which lost 3 bases and 5 bases, there was a span of 8 bases. This CDR3 spans 13 amino acids. Germline V gene data show CDR1 as LGHDT and CDR2 as YNNKEL (reference sequence). CDR3 nucleotides: TGTGCCAGCAGCCAGTATACGGACAATGAGCAGTTCTTC. Its translation: CASSQYTDNEQFF.

This clonotype has just a few counts. The chain carries TRBV20-1 and TRBJ1-1; the D is unclear. This CDR3 comprises 12 residues. CDR1 and CDR2 from the germline V gene are DFQATT and SNEGSKA (reference sequence). Trimming took 0 bases from V and 7 from J, leaving 9 bases between them. The CDR3 loop reads CSARESGVEAFF. For the CDR3, the DNA is TGCAGTGCTAGAGAGAGTGGAGTTGAAGCTTTCTTT.

The chain recombines TRBV5-6 with TRBJ2-2; D uncertain. The CDR3 spans 10 residues. V lost 10 bases to trimming and J lost 3 bases, with 4 bases between them. Germline values: CDR1 SGHDT, CDR2 YYEEEE. The CDR3 here is CAGHTGELFF. CDR3 nucleotide sequence: TGTGCCGGACACACCGGGGAGCTGTTTTTT.

This clonotype has a count of ten or more. CDR3 residues: CASSETNQPQHF. CDR3 in DNA: TGTGCCAGCAGCGAGACTAATCAGCCCCAGCATTTT. The J gene is TRBJ1-5, the V gene TRBV6-2 or TRBV6-3, with unresolved D. V was trimmed by 6 bases and J by 4 bases, leaving 7 bases between them. Germline CDR1 and CDR2: MNHEY and SVGEGT. This CDR3 comprises 12 residues.

A few counts support this clonotype. The V call is TRBV7-6, the J call TRBJ1-2; TRBD1 agrees at 8 bases. This CDR3 is 15 amino acids long. Germline loops: CDR1 SGHVS, CDR2 FNYEAQ. J gave up 3 bases and V 4 bases, and 7 bases lay outside the gene matches. CDR3 DNA sequence: TGTGCCAGCAGCTCCCAGGGGGCAGAATACTATGGCTACACCTTC. Protein sequence: CASSSQGAEYYGYTF.

The V call is TRBV7-9, the J call TRBJ1-4, with a tentative D call TRBD1 (6 bases). Trimming took off 6 bases at V and 7 bases at J, with 18 bases between the two ends. This CDR3 has 15 residues. The germline V gene encodes CDR1 SEHNR and CDR2 FQNEAQ (reference sequence). This CDR3 reads CASSSGEGGAEKLFF. In DNA form, the CDR3 reads TGTGCCAGCAGTTCCGGGGAGGGGGGAGCTGAAAAACTGTTTTTT.

A few counts support this clonotype. The chain is built from TRBV7-2 and TRBJ1-1; TRBD1 is a possible D gene (5 bases). This CDR3 has 13 amino acids. Germline V gene sequence: CDR1 SGHTA, CDR2 FQGNSA. V gave up 6 bases and J gave up 4 bases, with 12 bases separating them. The CDR3 region is CASSYGAITEAFF. The CDR3 DNA sequence: TGTGCCAGCAGTTATGGGGCGATCACTGAAGCTTTCTTT.

The chain combines TRBV11-2 with TRBJ1-1, with a tentative D call TRBD1 (5 bases). The CDR3 loop spans 16 amino acids. The germline V gene has CDR1 SGHAT and CDR2 FQNNGV. V was clipped by 5 bases and J by 0 bases, with 16 bases between them. The CDR3: CASSGRGVTVNTEAFF. Written as DNA, the CDR3 is TGTGCCAGCAGCGGGCGGGGCGTGACGGTGAACACTGAAGCTTTCTTT.

The chain links TRBV24-1 to TRBJ1-1; D is perhaps TRBD1 (5 bases). The germline V and J ends were trimmed by 1 base and 4 bases, with 15 bases remaining between them. CDR1 and CDR2 (germline): KGHDR, SFDVKD. The CDR3 sequence is 16 residues long. CDR3 bases: TGTGCCACCAGTGATTTTGCAGGGTTAGGGTGCACTGAAGCTTTCTTT. It encodes CATSDFAGLGCTEAFF.

This chain links TRBV7-9 with TRBJ2-1, with a possible D match to TRBD1 (5 bases). The CDR3 covers 17 residues. Trimming pared 4 bases from V and 2 bases from J, leaving 18 bases between. The germline gives CDR1 SEHNR, CDR2 FQNEAQ (reference sequence). The CDR3 nucleotides read TGTGCCAGCAGCTCGGAAACCGGACATGCGCCCTACAATGAGCAGTTCTTC. It yields the protein CASSSETGHAPYNEQFF.

As concerns this clonotype: Just one base apart from a much larger clone, this may be a read error. The conserved phenylalanine or tryptophan normally closing the CDR3 is absent here, so this likely arose from a read error. V usage is TRBV9 and J usage is TRBJ1-3, with D uncertain. V lost 7 bases and J lost 0, with 5 bases in between. CDR1 and CDR2 from the germline V gene are SGDLS and YYNGEE. The CDR3 extends over 12 amino acids. The CDR3: CASGSSGNTIYV. CDR3 bases: TGTGCCAGCGGGTCCTCTGGAAACACCATATATGTT.

The chain uses TRBV5-1 and TRBJ1-2; D might be TRBD1 (5 bases). CDR1 and CDR2 from the germline V gene are SGHRS and YFSETQ. Trimming stripped 3 bases from V and 7 bases from J, with 19 bases between. The CDR3 consists of 15 residues. CDR3 region: CASSSTSGFKSGYTF. Here the CDR3 DNA reads TGCGCCAGCAGCTCGACATCAGGGTTCAAAAGTGGCTACACCTTC.

This clonotype was observed a handful of times. The chain is built from TRBV25-1 and TRBJ1-1, with a weak D call TRBD1 (6 bases). The CDR3 sequence is 13 residues long. With 6 bases removed from V and 5 bases from J, the gap between germline ends came to 13 bases. CDR1 MGHDK and CDR2 SYGVNS come from the germline V gene. The CDR3 sequence is CASSQGTLTEAFF. The CDR3 DNA reads TGTGCCAGCAGCCAGGGGACCTTGACTGAAGCTTTCTTT.

This clonotype was picked up many times. The chain carries TRBV12-3 or TRBV12-4 and TRBJ2-1, with a weak D call TRBD2 (5 bases). This CDR3 is built from 13 residues. V lost 2 bases and J 5 bases, leaving 7 bases between the germline ends. CDR3 DNA: TGTGCCAGCAGTTTACGGGAAGACAATGAGCAGTTCTTC. Protein sequence: CASSLREDNEQFF.

The chain couples TRBV3-1 to TRBJ2-3; D unresolved. The germline gives CDR1 LGHDT, CDR2 YNNKEL (reference sequence). V lost 5 bases and J lost 4, with 10 bases in between. The CDR3 length is 13 residues. The CDR3 DNA reads as TGTGCCAGCAGCGGTCGACGCGCAGATACGCAGTATTTT. As protein: CASSGRRADTQYF.

This clonotype came up many times. The chain links TRBV29-1 to TRBJ1-2; no definite D call. This CDR3 spans 10 amino acids. Trimming stripped 3 bases from V and 8 bases from J, with 7 bases between. Germline CDR1 reads SQVTM; CDR2 reads ANQGSEA. The CDR3 DNA reads TGCAGCGTTGACCCTGGGGGCTACACCTTC. Amino acid sequence: CSVDPGGYTF.

This clonotype was picked up one time. A much larger clone lies a single base off, so this may be a read error. DNA for the CDR3: TGTGCCAGCAGCTTCAGAGCGAACACTGAAGCTTTGTTT. It specifies CASSFRANTEALF. This chain joins TRBV7-2 and TRBJ1-1, with no clear D. The CDR3 spans 13 residues. CDR1 and CDR2 from the germline V gene are SGHTA and FQGNSA.

This clonotype was seen a few times. The chain links TRBV20-1 to TRBJ2-1, with 9 nucleotides matching TRBD2. Germline CDR1 is DFQATT and CDR2 is SNEGSKA (reference sequence). The CDR3 contains 15 residues. The V segment lost 5 bases and the J segment 7 bases; nucleotides outside the gene matches: 12. The CDR3 nucleotides are TGCAGTGCTTGCAGCGGGGGGTCGGCAACGAATGAGCAGTTCTTC. Encoded protein: CSACSGGSATNEQFF.

This clonotype was picked up a small number of times. The chain couples TRBV29-1 to TRBJ2-3; possibly TRBD1 for D (6 bases). In germline, CDR1 is SQVTM, CDR2 ANQGSEA. This CDR3 has 15 amino acids. V was trimmed by 4 bases and J by 1 base, leaving 15 bases between them. The CDR3 loop reads CSVGSRDIRTDTQYF. Here the CDR3 DNA reads TGCAGCGTTGGTTCCCGGGACATACGCACAGATACGCAGTATTTT.

This rearrangement joins TRBV20-1 to TRBJ1-5; 9 bases match TRBD1. This CDR3 has 16 residues. CDR1 is DFQATT, CDR2 SNEGSKA, per germline (reference sequence). Unmatched junction bases numbered 6, after V lost 3 bases and J lost 0 bases. The CDR3 DNA reads as TGCAGTGCTAGTTCTGGGACAGGGTTTAGCAATCAGCCCCAGCATTTT. Amino acid sequence: CSASSGTGFSNQPQHF.

The sample holds a few counts of this clonotype. J is TRBJ2-7 and V is TRBV6-2 or TRBV6-3; D gene ambiguous. Germline V gene data show CDR1 as MNHEY and CDR2 as SVGEGT. Trimming took off 4 bases at V and 0 bases at J, with 10 bases between the two ends. This CDR3 has 14 amino acids. CDR3: CASSWTDSSYEQYF. The CDR3 DNA is TGTGCCAGCAGTTGGACGGATAGCTCCTACGAGCAGTACTTC.

The chain is built from TRBV9 and TRBJ2-7; 9 bases line up with TRBD2. This CDR3 has 16 amino acids. Trimming removed 1 base from V and 5 bases from J; junction bases left unmatched: 10. From germline, CDR1 is SGDLS and CDR2 YYNGEE. CDR3 sequence: CASSVNGTSSGNEQYF. The CDR3 DNA is TGTGCCAGCAGCGTAAATGGCACGTCTAGCGGGAACGAGCAGTACTTC.

This clonotype was recorded many times. The chain joins TRBV29-1 to TRBJ1-2; unclear D gene. CDR1 SQVTM and CDR2 ANQGSEA come from the germline V gene. This CDR3 is built from 11 residues. Trimming removed 7 bases at V and 4 bases at J, with 10 bases between. This CDR3 is CSDVQTYGYTF. CDR3 sequence (DNA): TGCAGCGATGTACAGACCTATGGCTACACCTTC.

This CDR3 reads CSVDGGHNTGELFF. The CDR3 nucleotides read TGCAGCGTTGACGGGGGGCATAATACCGGGGAGCTGTTTTTT. The V and J genes are TRBV29-1 and TRBJ2-2; weak D call: TRBD2 (7 bases). The CDR3 covers 14 residues. With 3 bases removed from V and 5 bases from J, the gap between germline ends came to 13 bases. The germline gives CDR1 SQVTM, CDR2 ANQGSEA.